Sequencing of this T cell receptor (beta chain) was carried out in a study of early T cells in non-severe SARS-CoV-2 infection. Study in general: With bulk RNA from unsorted whole blood as input, sequencing yielded unpaired chains. Whole-study results and caveats: Reliance on VDJdb matching favored anti-spike CD8 responses; private and CD4 specificities were missed.

The ends were cut back, 8 bases at V and 4 bases at J, with 9 bases in the middle. This CDR3 contains 12 residues. CDR1 SGHVS and CDR2 FNYEAQ come from the germline V gene. This clonotype was counted ten times or more. Antigen: not known. The protocol attached unique molecular identifiers to individual cDNA molecules. A single record per CDR3 protein comes from TCRdb applying MiXCR to the 5' RACE reads. This sample yields some 61,000 distinct CDR3 sequences, of which 7.5% to 9% are seen a single time; around 3.7% belongs to the top ten. The TCR was taken from an adult who was a healthcare worker with PCR-confirmed SARS-CoV-2 infection or an uninfected control (not recorded which). The chain joins TRBV7-6 to TRBJ1-3, with D unclear. The sequences come from whole blood, collected at baseline. For the CDR3, the DNA is TGTGCCAGCCTAATATACGGAAACACCATATATTTT. This encodes CASLIYGNTIYF.